This paragraph reports one T cell receptor beta chain. This entry is derived from a study of blood T cell repertoires in COVID-19. Study-level background: COVID-19 samples from acute and convalescent phases originated in the United States, Italy and Spain. In each case, the material was cDNA or gDNA derived from T cells, B-cell-depleted T cells, or PBMCs.

Authors' processing steps: Researchers report that nucleated cell counts were estimated from reference gene primer amplification. TCRdb keeps only in-frame clones here, not all; method: immunoSEQ multiplex PCR. V, J and clone size derive from that table, while D and trimming were established from the DNA sequence. This table holds some 460,000 clones, more than 85% found once. J was trimmed by 8 bases and V by 4 bases; bases with no gene match: 8. CDR3 size: 16 residues. Germline CDR1 KGHDR, CDR2 SFDVKD. Sequencing was carried out using peripheral blood. This rearrangement joins TRBV24-1 to TRBJ2-1; TRBD2 aligns across 12 bases. This receptor was identified in a woman aged 25 to 39 with acute or convalescent COVID-19. DNA of the CDR3: TGTGCCACCAGTGACCAAACTAGCGGGGGGTTGGATGAGCAGTTCTTC. Protein sequence: CATSDQTSGGLDEQFF.